The TCR beta chain under discussion was sequenced for a study of blood T cells in healthy people across ages. Germline lookup yields CDR1 DFQATT and CDR2 SNEGSKA (reference sequence). V was trimmed by 6 bases and J by 0 bases, leaving 12 bases between them. There are 14 residues in the CDR3. This clonotype was counted a single time. Through a sample-barcoded 5' primer and a J-beta primer mix, a second PCR was run for 7 to 11 cycles. All cDNA molecules were each tagged by a template-switch adaptor with 12 random nucleotides. TCRdb used MiXCR to reprocess the 5' RACE reads, holding one entry per CDR3 protein. Here the sample spans about 2 million distinct CDR3 sequences, about 49% being singletons.

The TCR originated in a woman aged 40 to 49 in good health. Sequencing was done on a sample of blood. The chain couples TRBV20-1 to TRBJ2-1; D possibly corresponds to TRBD2 (5 bases). The CDR3 here is CSAPPLGSYNEQFF. The CDR3 bases are TGCAGTGCGCCGCCACTAGGCTCCTACAATGAGCAGTTCTTC.